This passage covers 10 T cell receptor beta chains from one sample sequenced in a study of breast tumors, draining lymph nodes, adjacent tissues. Axillary draining lymph nodes of breast cancer patients supplied the node samples. MiXCR, applied by TCRdb to the multiplex PCR reads, yields one record per CDR3 protein. The sample records about 200,000 distinct CDR3 sequences, roughly 29% being singletons. Sequencing was carried out using axillary lymph node tissue. The receptors stem from a female donor with breast cancer. Some clones in this sample may be carry-over from other donors' samples.

This clonotype was seen only a few times. The chain links TRBV7-2 to TRBJ2-4; tentatively, D is TRBD2 (6 bases). The CDR3 has 17 residues. Germline-derived CDR1 and CDR2 are SGHTA and FQGNSA. Trimming stripped 2 bases from V and 1 base from J, with 15 bases between. The CDR3 region is CASSLWGGATAKNIQYF. The CDR3, as DNA: TGTGCCAGCAGCTTATGGGGAGGCGCTACGGCCAAAAACATTCAGTACTTC. Together with reference TRBV7-2 and TRBJ2-4, the CDR3 gives the full variable domain: GAGVSQSPSNKVTEKGKDVELRCDPISGHTALYWYRQSLGQGLEFLIYFQGNSAPDKSGLPSDRFSAERTGGSVSTLTIQRTQQEDSAVYLCASSLWGGATAKNIQYFGAGTRLSVL.

Notes on this clonotype: A much larger clonotype is one base distant, so this may be a read error. The V and J genes are TRBV20-1 and TRBJ2-1, with 7 bases identical to TRBD2. CDR3 length: 14 amino acids. CDR1 and CDR2 (germline): DFQATT, SNEGSKA (reference sequence). Written as DNA, the CDR3 is TGCAGTGCCACCCGGGCGGGGGTTTACACTGAGCAGTTCTTC. It codes for CSATRAGVYTEQFF.

In its sample, this clonotype was seen many times. The gene calls are TRBV6-1 and TRBJ2-7, with 11 bases aligning to TRBD2. There are 16 residues in the CDR3. Germline-derived CDR1 and CDR2 are MNHNS and SASEGT. V was clipped by 2 bases and J by 5 bases; unmatched bases: 8. The CDR3 nucleotides are TGTGCCAGCAGTGAAATGGCTAGCGGGAGGAGGAACGAGCAGTACTTC. Translating it yields CASSEMASGRRNEQYF.

The CDR3 DNA follows: TGTGCCAGCAGTCCTAGCGGAGCTCCCTTCAATGAGCAGTTCTTC. This sequence encodes CASSPSGAPFNEQFF. The chain has TRBV6-1 and TRBJ2-1; 7 bases are a match to TRBD2. The CDR3 is made up of 15 amino acids. With 5 bases clipped from V and 6 bases from J, the junction kept 10 bases outside the gene matches. Germline assignment: CDR1 MNHNS and CDR2 SASEGT.

This clonotype has only a few counts. A much larger clonotype is one base distant, so this may be a read error. V and J are TRBV12-3 or TRBV12-4 and TRBJ2-7; unclear D gene. CDR3 size: 16 residues. The CDR3 is CASSPLVRGVGYGQYF. The CDR3 DNA is TGTGCCAGCAGTCCCCTCGTTAGAGGCGTGGGGTACGGGCAGTACTTC.

The chain combines TRBV28 with TRBJ2-3; no definite D call. The CDR3 consists of 15 residues. Germline CDR1 reads MDHEN; CDR2 reads SYDVKM. The germline V and J ends were trimmed by 5 bases and 4 bases, with 16 bases remaining between them. CDR3 sequence: CASSPSPSRADTQYF. In DNA, the CDR3 is TGTGCCAGCAGTCCCTCCCCCTCTAGGGCAGATACGCAGTATTTT.

This clonotype came up many times. The rearrangement joins TRBV12-3 or TRBV12-4 to TRBJ2-3; TRBD2 matches at 7 bases. V shed 2 bases and J 3 bases; nucleotides not matched to a gene: 2. The CDR3 sequence is 14 residues long. CDR3 in amino acids: CASSLSGKTDTQYF. The CDR3 DNA is TGTGCCAGCAGTTTAAGCGGGAAGACAGATACGCAGTATTTT.

At least ten counts were recorded for this clonotype. The J gene is TRBJ2-7, the V gene TRBV30; D gene ambiguous. V was pared by 2 bases and J by 2 bases, with 10 bases between. This CDR3 has 13 residues. Germline CDR1 reads GTSNPN; CDR2 reads SVGIG (reference sequence). DNA of the CDR3: TGTGCCTGGAGTCGGGCTCATCCCTACGAGCAGTACTTC. Encoded protein: CAWSRAHPYEQYF.

To note about this clonotype: One junction end does not reproduce the germline sequence, and a read error may be involved. The chain employs TRBV9 and TRBJ1-6; D gene uncertain. This CDR3 contains 13 residues. The germline CDR1 and CDR2 sequences are SGDLS and YYNGEE. The CDR3 nucleotides are TGTGCCAGCGGCGTAAGAACAAATTCACCCCTCCGCTTT. This sequence encodes CASGVRTNSPLRF. The full variable domain, in which reference TRBV9 and TRBJ1-6 provide the parts outside the CDR3, is DSGVTQTPKHLITATGQRVTLRCSPRSGDLSVYWYQQSLDQGLQFLIQYYNGEERAKGNILERFSAQQFPDLHSELNLSSLELGDSALYFCASGVRTNSPLRFGNGTRLTVT.

The chain combines TRBV2 with TRBJ2-5, with TRBD2 matching over 9 bases. The CDR3 runs to 15 residues. V was pared by 4 bases and J by 3 bases, with 6 bases of the junction left unmatched. Germline V gene data show CDR1 as SNHLY and CDR2 as FYNNEI. The CDR3 spells CASSVTIAGEETQYF. In DNA, the CDR3 is TGTGCCAGCAGTGTAACCATAGCGGGGGAAGAGACCCAGTACTTC.